This T cell receptor (beta chain) originates from a study of regulatory T cells in long-lasting Graves disease. Investigators prepared the TCR beta libraries by applying iRepertoire HTBI primers and Arm-PCR of CDR3 regions. TCRdb passed the multiplex PCR reads through MiXCR, listing each CDR3 protein once. Of hundreds of thousands of distinct CDR3 sequences listed, about 16% were seen once; the top ten hold roughly 25%. The time point denotes: newly diagnosed GD, antithyroid drugs for less than 3 months. After RNA was extracted from PBMCs, the TCR library was made from it. This clonotype was seen at least ten times. This CDR3 contains 12 residues. J gave up 4 bases and V 8 bases, and 4 bases lay outside the gene matches. Looked up from germline, CDR1 is LGHDT and CDR2 is YNNKEL (reference sequence). These data were also reused for a study on T cells in Graves' hyperthyroidism and ophthalmopathy.

The rearrangement uses TRBV3-1 and TRBJ2-5; 7 bases line up with TRBD2. The specimen comprised peripheral blood mononuclear cells (PBMCs), sampled at new diagnosis, from a patient treated with antithyroid drugs. The receptor comes from a woman aged 35-65 years with Graves disease. CDR3 residues: CASEASGETQYF. Written as DNA, the CDR3 is TGTGCCAGCGAGGCTAGCGGAGAGACCCAGTACTTC.